These 6 T cell receptor beta chains share one sample of origin, sequenced in a study of T cell responses to AZD1222 COVID-19 vaccine. Profiling relied on immunoSEQ multiplex PCR, and the TCRdb table lists in-frame clones only, not all of them. The sample lists tens of thousands of clones, 87% occurring once. Sequenced material: peripheral blood, taken on day 0 of AZD1222 vaccination. The receptors come from an adult in good health.

The V gene is TRBV21-1, the J gene TRBJ1-6; the table names TRBD1, a call not compared with the DNA. TRBV21-1 is a known pseudogene. The CDR3 has 13 amino acids. The CDR3 is CASSKAEQSPLHF. The CDR3 bases are TGTGCCAGCAGCAAAGCGGAACAGTCACCCCTCCACTTT.

This chain connects TRBV28 to TRBJ2-2, with D unresolved. V shed 8 bases and J shed 5 bases, with 6 bases lying between them. Germline V CDR1 and CDR2: MDHEN, SYDVKM. This CDR3 has 11 amino acids. The CDR3 loop is CASQLTGELFF. The CDR3 bases are TGTGCCAGCCAACTGACCGGGGAGCTGTTTTTT.

The chain employs TRBV4-2 and TRBJ2-1; the match to TRBD2 covers 10 bases. Trimming removed 1 base from V and 12 bases from J; junction bases left unmatched: 12. Per germline, CDR1 LGHNA and CDR2 YNFKEQ. This CDR3 region has 16 residues. CDR3 bases: TGTGCCAGCAGCCAAGCCGGCACTAGCGGGGCTTCAGGGCAGTTCTTC. This gives the protein CASSQAGTSGASGQFF.

The chain couples TRBV4-3 to TRBJ2-1; 11 bases match TRBD2. CDR1 and CDR2 (germline): LGHNA, YSLEER. The CDR3 spans 16 residues. J was trimmed by 4 bases and V by 2 bases; bases with no gene match: 4. The CDR3: CASSQLTSGIYNEQFF. In nucleotides, the CDR3 is TGCGCCAGCAGCCAATTGACTAGCGGGATATACAATGAGCAGTTCTTC.

The chain carries TRBV6-5 and TRBJ1-1; D gene unclear. The CDR3 consists of 11 residues. V lost 4 bases to trimming and J lost 6 bases, with 6 bases between them. CDR1 is MNHEY, CDR2 SVGAGI, per germline. DNA of the CDR3: TGTGCCAGCAGTTCCTTCGCTGAAGCTTTCTTT. As protein: CASSSFAEAFF.

V gene TRBV3-1 (or the pseudogene TRBV3-2) combines with J gene TRBJ2-7; 10 bases align to TRBD2. Trimming cost V 2 bases and J 2 bases; bases outside gene matches: 3. The germline CDR1 and CDR2 sequences are LGHDT and YNNKEL (reference sequence). This CDR3 contains 15 residues. CDR3 sequence (DNA): TGTGCCAGCAGCCAATTCCTAGCGGGGGCCTACGAGCAGTACTTC. Its protein product is CASSQFLAGAYEQYF.